Following are 4 T cell receptor beta chains from one sample sequenced in a study of beta chain features in type 1 diabetes. Expressed TCRB transcripts were sequenced after all isolated RNA was converted to cDNA. Clones were sequenced by immunoSEQ multiplex PCR, and TCRdb holds only the in-frame ones, with some missing. This sample has a few hundred thousand clones; more than 12% occur once, and the top ten carry roughly 0.019%. Material: naive CD4+ T cells from blood. These receptors were collected from a woman younger than 35 in good health.

This sequence joins TRBV18 and TRBJ2-1; TRBD2 matches 9 bases. This CDR3 has 15 residues. The J segment lost 4 bases and the V segment lost 3 bases, leaving 4 bases of the junction unmatched. The germline V gene has CDR1 KGHSH and CDR2 LQKENI. The CDR3 DNA reads as TGTGCCAGCTCACCCCTAGCGGGGTCTTACAATGAGCAGTTCTTC. Translated: CASSPLAGSYNEQFF.

This clone was seen more than once but under ten times. This chain connects TRBV14 to TRBJ2-2, with D uncertain. This CDR3 comprises 14 residues. Trimming removed 3 bases from V and 6 bases from J, with 11 bases in between. Germline V gene sequence: CDR1 SGHDN, CDR2 FVKESK. In nucleotides, the CDR3 is TGTGCCAGCAGCCAGCGATCCCCTCCCGGGGAGCTGTTTTTT. Translated, it gives CASSQRSPPGELFF.

The V gene is TRBV7-8, the J gene TRBJ1-1; D unresolved. V was trimmed by 3 bases and J by 1 base, leaving 6 bases between them. The germline gives CDR1 SGHVS, CDR2 FQNEAQ. The CDR3 length is 13 residues. The CDR3 bases are TGTGCCAGCAGCTTCCCAGGGAACACTGAAGCTTTCTTT. Amino acid sequence: CASSFPGNTEAFF. Variable domain in full (rest from reference TRBV7-8 and TRBJ1-1): GAGVSQSPRYKVAKRGQDVALRCDPISGHVSLFWYQQALGQGPEFLTYFQNEAQLDKSGLPSDRFFAERPEGSVSTLKIQRTQQEDSAVYLCASSFPGNTEAFFGQGTRLTVV.

In DNA form, the CDR3 reads TGTGCCAGCCGAGCCAGGGGAAGCACAGATACGCAGTATTTT. Translation: CASRARGSTDTQYF. The V and J genes are TRBV13 and TRBJ2-3, with D possibly TRBD1 on 6 matching bases. Trimming pared 8 bases from V and 0 bases from J, leaving 12 bases between. The CDR3 covers 14 residues. Germline loops: CDR1 PRHDT, CDR2 FYEKMQ (reference sequence).